The 21 T cell receptor beta chains given below trace back to one sample, sequenced in a study of Graves' ophthalmopathy and Graves' hyperthyroidism. RNA transcripts were the template, and TCR beta CDR3 regions were amplified from them. Amplification began with first-round RT-PCR using HTBI primers, then second-round multiplex PCR was performed. TCRdb reanalysed the multiplex PCR reads using MiXCR and keeps one entry per CDR3 protein. Of approximately 380,000 distinct CDR3 sequences in the sample, around 20% were seen once. Specimen: peripheral blood. Receptors originate from a young woman with stable Graves' hyperthyroidism.

This clonotype was recorded at least ten times. The chain carries TRBV6-2 or TRBV6-3 and TRBJ1-2; the D is unclear. Germline values: CDR1 MNHEY, CDR2 SVGEGT. This CDR3 contains 18 residues. The ends were cut back, 5 bases at V and 5 bases at J, with 27 bases in the middle. The CDR3, as DNA: TGTGCCAGCAGTCTACTCGGATCAGCCGTCGAATTTTATTATGGCTACACCTTC. Translation gives CASSLLGSAVEFYYGYTF.

This clonotype appeared many times. The gene calls are TRBV27 and TRBJ1-1; 7 positions agree with TRBD1. The CDR3 spans 16 residues. Germline-derived CDR1 and CDR2 are MNHEY and SMNVEV (reference sequence). J gave up 0 bases and V 5 bases, and 9 bases lay outside the gene matches. For the CDR3, the DNA is TGTGCCAGCAGTCGCGGACAGGCCCGTTTGAACACTGAAGCTTTCTTT. Encoded protein: CASSRGQARLNTEAFF.

The sample holds a few counts of this clonotype. The V gene is TRBV11-3, the J gene TRBJ2-2, with 7 bases aligning to TRBD2. Looked up from germline, CDR1 is SGHNT and CDR2 is YENEEA. The CDR3 is 14 amino acids. With 4 bases clipped from V and 6 bases from J, the junction kept 5 bases outside the gene matches. This chain's CDR3 is CASSSRLAPGELFF. CDR3 nucleotide sequence: TGTGCCAGCAGCTCTCGACTAGCCCCCGGGGAGCTGTTTTTT.

This CDR3 is CASTPFRSGANVLTF. DNA of the CDR3: TGTGCCTCGACCCCCTTCCGCTCTGGGGCCAACGTCCTGACTTTC. This chain connects TRBV10-3 to TRBJ2-6; D gene unclear. V was cut by 11 bases and J by 0 bases, with 14 bases left in between. Germline assignment: CDR1 ENHRY and CDR2 SYGVKD. The length of the CDR3 is 15 residues.

The chain is built from TRBV19 and TRBJ2-5, with D maybe TRBD1 (5 bases). The V and J ends lost 7 bases and 4 bases respectively, with 16 bases between them. CDR1 is LNHDA, CDR2 SQIVND, per germline (reference sequence). The CDR3 totals 14 residues. CDR3: CASTPGATRETQYF. Written as DNA, the CDR3 is TGTGCCAGTACCCCTGGGGCGACACGAGAGACCCAGTACTTC.

The rearrangement links TRBV19 to TRBJ2-7; D is unresolved. Germline-derived CDR1 and CDR2 are LNHDA and SQIVND (reference sequence). CDR3 size: 15 residues. Trimming took 3 bases from V and 2 from J, leaving 14 bases between them. Here the CDR3 DNA reads TGTGCCAGTAGTATTGATCGGTCCGGTCCCTACGAGCAGTACTTC. Its protein product is CASSIDRSGPYEQYF.

The chain has TRBV6-4 and TRBJ2-2; D is unclear. Germline V gene sequence: CDR1 MRHNA, CDR2 SNTAGT. This CDR3 region has 13 residues. V lost 0 bases, J lost 6 bases, and 5 bases lay in between. The chain's CDR3 is CASSDSEAGELFF. CDR3 sequence (DNA): TGTGCCAGCAGTGACTCTGAGGCCGGGGAGCTGTTTTTT.

The rearrangement uses TRBV15 and TRBJ2-7; no reliable D call. Germline CDR1 reads LNHNV; CDR2 reads YYDKDF (reference sequence). V was trimmed by 0 bases and J by 1 base, leaving 7 bases between them. The CDR3 has 14 residues. As DNA, the CDR3 is TGTGCCACCAGCAGAGATAGCTGGTCCTACGAGCAGTACTTC. It encodes CATSRDSWSYEQYF.

V and J are TRBV12-3 or TRBV12-4 and TRBJ1-1; D is ambiguous. Deletions cut 3 bases from V and 1 base from J, with 12 bases between. The CDR3 is 15 amino acids. For the CDR3, the DNA is TGTGCCAGCAGTTTCAGGTGGACGGGGAACACTGAAGCTTTCTTT. Protein product: CASSFRWTGNTEAFF.

CDR3 DNA: TGTGCCAGCAGCCAAGCGAAGTTTTACGCTGAAGCTTTCTTT. This encodes CASSQAKFYAEAFF. The chain carries TRBV3-1 and TRBJ1-1; D is undetermined. Germline CDR1 is LGHDT and CDR2 is YNNKEL (reference sequence). This CDR3 comprises 14 residues. V lost 1 base and J lost 6, with 12 bases in between.

This clonotype was seen repeatedly, ten times or more. This CDR3 is CASSSSGLSYEQYF. The CDR3 DNA follows: TGCGCCAGCAGCTCCTCGGGACTCTCCTACGAGCAGTACTTC. The rearrangement uses TRBV5-1 and TRBJ2-7; D is perhaps TRBD2 (6 bases). CDR3 length: 14 amino acids. Between the trimmed V and J ends, which lost 3 bases and 0 bases, there was a span of 10 bases. Germline V CDR1 and CDR2: SGHRS, YFSETQ.

This clonotype appeared many times. The chain is built from TRBV5-5 and TRBJ2-5; 8 bases fit TRBD1. Germline lookup yields CDR1 SGHKS and CDR2 YYEKEE (reference sequence). This CDR3 contains 14 residues. Losses at the gene ends were 0 bases for V and 6 bases for J; bases not matched to a gene: 4. DNA for the CDR3: TGTGCCAGCAGCTTGGGGACAGGGAGCCAGACCCAGTACTTC. Translating gives CASSLGTGSQTQYF. The whole variable domain, filled in from reference TRBV5-5 and TRBJ2-5, reads DAGVTQSPTHLIKTRGQQVTLRCSPISGHKSVSWYQQVLGQGPQFIFQYYEKEERGRGNFPDRFSARQFPNYSSELNVNALLLGDSALYLCASSLGTGSQTQYFGPGTRLLVL.

This clonotype was detected many times. The chain employs TRBV29-1 and TRBJ1-5; D perhaps matches TRBD1 (6 bases). V dropped 5 bases and J dropped 6 bases, with 17 bases sitting between them. CDR1 and CDR2 from the germline V gene are SQVTM and ANQGSEA. The CDR3 length is 14 residues. CDR3 amino acids: CSVSQQGGSQPQHF. The CDR3 DNA reads TGCAGCGTTTCCCAACAGGGTGGAAGTCAGCCCCAGCATTTT.

The chain carries TRBV7-2 and TRBJ1-2; D might be TRBD1 (6 bases). V gave up 6 bases and J gave up 6 bases, with 14 bases separating them. The CDR3 runs 13 residues. CDR1 is SGHTA, CDR2 FQGNSA, per germline. The CDR3 loop reads CASSLRQVDGYTF. The CDR3 nucleotides are TGTGCCAGCAGTCTCCGACAGGTGGATGGCTACACCTTC.

This clonotype was seen ten or more times. This chain uses TRBV4-1 with TRBJ1-1; a possible D gene is TRBD1 (6 bases). CDR3 size: 13 residues. The V gene lost 2 bases and the J gene lost 5 bases, with 9 bases spanning the gap. The germline gives CDR1 MGHRA, CDR2 YSYEKL. CDR3: CASSQHGTTEAFF. The CDR3 DNA is TGCGCCAGCAGCCAACACGGGACAACTGAAGCTTTCTTT.

This clonotype was observed at least ten times. This is likely a read error, given that the CDR3 carries no conserved phenylalanine or tryptophan at its end. The gene calls are TRBV2 and TRBJ2-7; D is possibly TRBD2 (6 bases). The CDR3 runs 13 residues. Trimming pared 7 bases from V and 2 bases from J, leaving 12 bases between. Germline V gives CDR1 SNHLY, CDR2 FYNNEI. This chain's CDR3 is CASIASDTYEQYL. The CDR3 coding sequence is TGTGCCAGCATTGCTAGCGATACCTACGAGCAGTACCTC.

This clonotype was seen repeatedly, ten times or more. The chain couples TRBV19 to TRBJ1-1; 9 bases map to TRBD1. The CDR3 has 15 residues. Trimming took 5 bases from V and 1 from J; bases not matched to a gene: 5. Germline V gene data show CDR1 as LNHDA and CDR2 as SQIVND (reference sequence). The DNA of the CDR3 is TGTGCCAGTAGTGCAGACAGGGGGTGGAACACTGAAGCTTTCTTT. This translates into CASSADRGWNTEAFF. Full variable domain (missing parts from reference TRBV19 and TRBJ1-1): DGGITQSPKYLFRKEGQNVTLSCEQNLNHDAMYWYRQDPGQGLRLIYYSQIVNDFQKGDIAEGYSVSREKKESFPLTVTSAQKNPTAFYLCASSADRGWNTEAFFGQGTRLTVV.

J is TRBJ2-7 and V is TRBV7-9; the D call may be TRBD1 or TRBD2 (5 bases each). Germline V gene sequence: CDR1 SEHNR, CDR2 FQNEAQ (reference sequence). V was pared by 3 bases and J by 7 bases, with 19 bases between. The CDR3 totals 15 residues. The CDR3 nucleotides read TGTGCCAGCAGCTTTCAGCAGGGCGGGCTTGGGGAGCAGTACTTC. This codes for CASSFQQGGLGEQYF.

This clonotype was picked up many times. The chain has TRBV7-9 and TRBJ2-2; D tentatively fits TRBD1 or TRBD2 (5 bases each). The germline V gene encodes CDR1 SEHNR and CDR2 FQNEAQ (reference sequence). The V gene lost 5 bases and the J gene lost 3 bases, with 13 bases spanning the gap. This CDR3 region has 15 residues. The CDR3 DNA sequence: TGTGCCAGCAGCCGGGGCCAGTTCTACACCGGGGAGCTGTTTTTT. Translating gives CASSRGQFYTGELFF. The whole variable domain, remainder taken from reference TRBV7-9 and TRBJ2-2, is DTGVSQNPRHKITKRGQNVTFRCDPISEHNRLYWYRQTLGQGPEFLTYFQNEAQLEKSRLLSDRFSAERPKGSFSTLEIQRTEQGDSAMYLCASSRGQFYTGELFFGEGSRLTVL.

This clonotype was found many times. The genes are TRBV19 and TRBJ1-5; TRBD1 agrees at 7 bases. The CDR3 extends over 16 amino acids. The V segment lost 6 bases and the J segment 1 base; nucleotides outside the gene matches: 9. Germline CDR1 and CDR2: LNHDA and SQIVND (reference sequence). The CDR3 DNA reads TGTGCCAGTAGAGACCAGGGGGTTAGGAGCAATCAGCCCCAGCATTTT. It translates to CASRDQGVRSNQPQHF.

This clonotype was seen ten or more times. The chain is built from TRBV30 and TRBJ1-2; 11 bases fit TRBD1. Germline CDR1 is GTSNPN and CDR2 is SVGIG (reference sequence). This CDR3 is 16 amino acids long. Losses at the gene ends were 0 bases for V and 4 bases for J; bases not matched to a gene: 7. The CDR3 DNA reads as TGTGCCTGGAGTGTACATCGGACAGGGGGCGGCTATGGCTACACCTTC. Translated: CAWSVHRTGGGYGYTF.